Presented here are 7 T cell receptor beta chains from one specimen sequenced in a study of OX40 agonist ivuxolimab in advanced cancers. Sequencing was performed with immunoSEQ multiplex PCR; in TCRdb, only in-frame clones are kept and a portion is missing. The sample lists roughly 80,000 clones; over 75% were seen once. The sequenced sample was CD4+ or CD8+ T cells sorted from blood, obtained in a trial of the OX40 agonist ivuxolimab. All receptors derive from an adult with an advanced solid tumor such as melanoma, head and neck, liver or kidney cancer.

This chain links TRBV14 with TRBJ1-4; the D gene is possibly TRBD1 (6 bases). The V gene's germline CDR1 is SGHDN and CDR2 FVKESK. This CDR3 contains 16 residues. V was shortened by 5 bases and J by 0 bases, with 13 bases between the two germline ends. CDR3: CASSKQGLATNEKLFF. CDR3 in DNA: TGTGCCAGCAGCAAACAGGGTCTTGCAACTAATGAAAAACTGTTTTTT.

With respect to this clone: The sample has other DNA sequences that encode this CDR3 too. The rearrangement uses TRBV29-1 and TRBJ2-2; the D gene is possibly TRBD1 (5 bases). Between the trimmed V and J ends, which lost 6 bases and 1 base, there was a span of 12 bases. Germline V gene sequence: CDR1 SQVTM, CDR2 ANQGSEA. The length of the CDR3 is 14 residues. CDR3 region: CSVRRDRNTGELFF. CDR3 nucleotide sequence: TGCAGCGTCCGCCGTGACAGGAACACCGGGGAGCTGTTTTTT.

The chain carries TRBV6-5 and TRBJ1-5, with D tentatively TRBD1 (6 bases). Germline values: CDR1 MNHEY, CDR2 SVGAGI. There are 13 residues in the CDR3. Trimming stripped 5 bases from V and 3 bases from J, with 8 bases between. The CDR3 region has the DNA TGTGCCAGCAGTCGACAGGCCAATCAGCCCCAGCATTTT. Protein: CASSRQANQPQHF.

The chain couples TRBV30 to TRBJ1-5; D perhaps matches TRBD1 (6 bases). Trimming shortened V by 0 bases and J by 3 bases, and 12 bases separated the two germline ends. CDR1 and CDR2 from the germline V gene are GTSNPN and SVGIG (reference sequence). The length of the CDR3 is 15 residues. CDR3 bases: TGTGCCTGGAGTGTTAGGACAGACACCAATCAGCCCCAGCATTTT. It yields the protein CAWSVRTDTNQPQHF.

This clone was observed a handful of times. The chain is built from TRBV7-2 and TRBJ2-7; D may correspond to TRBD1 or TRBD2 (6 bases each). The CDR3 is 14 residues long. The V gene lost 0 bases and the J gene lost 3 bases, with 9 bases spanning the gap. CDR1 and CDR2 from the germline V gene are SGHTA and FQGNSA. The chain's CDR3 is CASSLAEGHYEQYF. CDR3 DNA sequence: TGTGCCAGCAGCTTAGCGGAGGGACACTACGAGCAGTACTTC.

The chain's CDR3 is CASSVYQSSYEQYF. The CDR3, as DNA: TGTGCCAGCAGTGTTTACCAAAGCTCCTACGAGCAGTACTTC. This chain links TRBV6-1 with TRBJ2-7; D unclear. V was clipped by 4 bases and J by 0 bases, with 10 bases between them. The CDR3 extends over 14 amino acids. The germline V gene has CDR1 MNHNS and CDR2 SASEGT.

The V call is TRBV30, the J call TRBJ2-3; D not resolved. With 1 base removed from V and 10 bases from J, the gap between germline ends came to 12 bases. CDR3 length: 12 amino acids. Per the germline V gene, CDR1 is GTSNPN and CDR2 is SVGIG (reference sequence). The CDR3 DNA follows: TGTGCCTGGAGTGGTCAGGCAGAGGCGCAGTATTTT. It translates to CAWSGQAEAQYF.